This T cell receptor beta chain came from a study of CD8 T cells in Susac syndrome (dated by TCRdb to the late 2010s). The study in broad terms: Of the Susac syndrome patients who were sequenced, six had clinically active disease and eight were in clinical remission. Repertoire sequencing was used to test whether CD8+ T cell activation and differentiation in Susac syndrome was antigen driven. At blood withdrawal, Susac syndrome patients were therapy-naive, treated with corticosteroids (with IVIg additionally given to some), or treated with IVIg alone. The study at large found these results: The study acknowledged that relatively few individuals were included in the TCR sequencing and HLA analysis. The CD4+ T cell repertoire of patients with Susac syndrome showed no detectable clonal expansion.

Trimming removed 5 bases from V and 2 bases from J, leaving 10 bases between the germline ends. The germline V gene (reference sequence) provides CDR1 DFQATT and CDR2 SNEGSKA. From the cysteine up to the phenylalanine, the CDR3 has a length of 12 residues. Only the CDR3 region is kept as DNA, spanning 36 bases read in frame from base 1. About this clonotype itself: This clone's antigen is unknown. Within one base of it there is no much larger clone, and no base qualities were kept.

High-throughput TCR beta sequencing profiled peripheral blood CD8+ and CD4+ T cells from healthy donors, Susac syndrome patients and multiple sclerosis patients. Susac syndrome patients met recently defined diagnostic criteria for definite or probable disease. Bulk CD8+ and CD4+ T cells were purified by magnetic negative isolation, while CD8+ TEMRA cells were enriched using FACS. Blood was collected in EDTA tubes and processed within 24 hours, with PBMCs isolated through density gradient centrifugation. PBMCs intended for TCR sequencing were cryopreserved in liquid nitrogen and thawed later in a water bath at 37 degrees C. A purity of at least 90% was achieved for sorted or isolated CD4+, CD8+ and CD8+ TEMRA cells. RNA was extracted with the RNeasy kit and 0.5 to 1 ug was reverse transcribed using random hexamers. The immunoSEQ multiplex PCR assay, covering 54 Vbeta and 13 Jbeta segments, was used to amplify TCR beta CDR3 regions. PCR amplification bias was corrected using a synthetic template baseline for primer optimization and computational correction. The published analysis was carried out like this. Reads were annotated to V, D and J genes per IMGT and analyzed with immunoSEQ Analyzer, keeping only productive sequences. Clonality was calculated as one minus the Shannon entropy normalized by log2 of the number of productive unique sequences. For each patient and control, public and private clones were evaluated among the 100 most prevalent clones. Clones were defined as Susac-specific when absent from the healthy and MS cohorts, from fewer than 1,300 published viral clones and from other ImmuneACCESS disease sequences. Clones were called with MiXCR by TCRdb after fastp trimmed the public reads at Q25, and only in-frame beta chains were retained. Rows with a matching CDR3 protein are joined into one entry that keeps the most common DNA and genes. These V and J calls are TCRdb output, not the study's own analysis. A total of fewer than 200,000 distinct CDR3 sequences appear in this sample, 91% of them only once. Jointly, the top ten make up about 0.1% of the sample.

The TCR originated in a human donor with Susac syndrome. The material sequenced was CD4+ T cells from PBMCs. The chain was built from TRBV20-1 and TRBJ2-7; too little of a D gene remains to name it. For the CDR3, the sequence is CSAARTTYEQYF. The DNA sequence is given as TGCAGTGCTGCCAGGACCACCTACGAGCAGTACTTC.